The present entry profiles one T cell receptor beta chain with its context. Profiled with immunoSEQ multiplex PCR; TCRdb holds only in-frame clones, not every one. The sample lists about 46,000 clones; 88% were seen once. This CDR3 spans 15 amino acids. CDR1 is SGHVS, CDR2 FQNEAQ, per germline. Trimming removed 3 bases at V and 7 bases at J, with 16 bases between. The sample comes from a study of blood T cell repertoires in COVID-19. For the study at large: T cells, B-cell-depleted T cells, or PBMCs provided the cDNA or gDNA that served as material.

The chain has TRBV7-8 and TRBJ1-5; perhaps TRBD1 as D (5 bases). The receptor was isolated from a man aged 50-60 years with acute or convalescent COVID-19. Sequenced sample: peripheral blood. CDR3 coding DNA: TGTGCCAGCAGCTTTCGGGGGGGGACTGCCCAGCCCCAGCATTTT. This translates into CASSFRGGTAQPQHF.